Listed below are T cell receptor beta chains from one sample, sequenced in a study of beta chain features in type 1 diabetes. Sequencing was performed with immunoSEQ multiplex PCR; in TCRdb, only in-frame clones are kept and a portion is missing. Seen here are nearly 700,000 clones, under 15% observed once, and the top ten hold 0.02% to 0.025%. Material for sequencing was naive CD4+ T cells from blood. The receptors were gathered from a man between 18 and 35 years old with type 1 diabetes. The CDR3 runs from the conserved cysteine through the conserved F or W. Fields, in order: J gene, D gene, clone size, V gene, CDR3 protein, CDR3 DNA. D genes are given only for firm matches. Rows give clone size only sometimes, using once, few, many, or a class for an expanded clone.

TRBJ2-2 - - TRBV2 CASSEEGGLPLAGELFF TGTGCCAGCAGTGAAGAGGGAGGACTACCTCTGGCCGGGGAGCTGTTTTTT
TRBJ2-1 TRBD2 - TRBV28 CASRSGTSGGPYNEQFF TGTGCCAGCAGGTCCGGGACTAGCGGGGGGCCCTACAATGAGCAGTTCTTC
TRBJ2-3 TRBD2 few TRBV25-1 CASAPLAGYTDTQYF TGTGCCAGCGCCCCCCTAGCGGGGTATACAGATACGCAGTATTTT
TRBJ2-5 TRBD1 few TRBV5-4 CASSLGQGEETQYF TGTGCCAGCAGCTTGGGACAGGGGGAAGAGACCCAGTACTTC
TRBJ2-2 - - TRBV29-1 CSVNGHPNTGELFF TGCAGCGTTAACGGGCATCCGAACACCGGGGAGCTGTTTTTT
TRBJ1-1 - - TRBV7-9 CASSLAWAGGTEAFF TGTGCCAGCAGCCTCGCCTGGGCTGGGGGCACTGAAGCTTTCTTT
TRBJ1-6 - few TRBV10-3 CAISESGLPNSPLHF TGTGCCATCAGTGAGTCGGGCCTCCCAAATTCACCCCTCCACTTT
TRBJ1-1 - - TRBV30 CAWNPSLNTEAFF TGTGCCTGGAACCCGAGTCTGAACACTGAAGCTTTCTTT
TRBJ2-2 TRBD1 few TRBV2 CASRGQDRELFF TGTGCCAGCAGGGGACAGGATCGGGAGCTGTTTTTT
TRBJ2-3 - many TRBV23-1 CASSHTGYF TGCGCCAGCAGTCATACAGGGTATTTT